The clone carrying this TCR beta chain was observed many times. What it recognizes is unknown. Preparation of the TCRbeta library was carried out with unique molecular identifiers. TCRdb called the PCR reads again in MiXCR, with one record for every CDR3 protein. The table has roughly 160,000 distinct CDR3 sequences, roughly 11% seen once; the top ten hold less than 15%. Looked up from germline, CDR1 is SGHRS and CDR2 is YFSETQ. This CDR3 is 13 amino acids long. With 4 bases removed from V and 1 base from J, the gap between germline ends came to 7 bases. This entry comes from a study of T-cell reconstitution after alpha-beta-depleted transplantation in children. The study's findings and limits: Newly made T cells mostly supplied T-cell counts and diversity one year after transplant. Alpha-beta T cells about two months after transplant reportedly derived from several hundred expanded graft clones. Surviving recipient T cells and thymic progenitors accounted for the high day-60 TCRbeta diversity observed in some patients.

The TCR comes from a boy aged 2-9 years with acute myeloid leukemia, due to receive a stem cell transplant. Sample: PBMCs, taken before TCRalphabeta/CD19-depleted stem cell transplant. The chain carries TRBV5-1 and TRBJ2-3; D unclear. Here the CDR3 DNA reads TGCGCCAGCAGCCATCTAGGCACAGATACGCAGTATTTT. This sequence encodes CASSHLGTDTQYF.